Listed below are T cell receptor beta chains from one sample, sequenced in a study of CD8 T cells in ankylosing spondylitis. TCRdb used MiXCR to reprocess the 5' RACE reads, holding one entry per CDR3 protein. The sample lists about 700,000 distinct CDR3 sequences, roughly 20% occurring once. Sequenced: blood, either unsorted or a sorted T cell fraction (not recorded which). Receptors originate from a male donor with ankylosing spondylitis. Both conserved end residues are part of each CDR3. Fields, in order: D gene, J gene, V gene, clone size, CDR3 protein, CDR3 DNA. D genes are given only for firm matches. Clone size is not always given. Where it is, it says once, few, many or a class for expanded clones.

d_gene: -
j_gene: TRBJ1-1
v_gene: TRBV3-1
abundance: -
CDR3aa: CASSQGVSNTEAFF
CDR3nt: TGTGCCAGCAGCCAAGGGGTGTCGAACACTGAAGCTTTCTTT

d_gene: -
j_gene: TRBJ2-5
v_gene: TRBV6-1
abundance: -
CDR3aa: CASRPTPYAETQYF
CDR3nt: TGTGCCAGCAGGCCGACACCGTACGCAGAGACCCAGTACTTC

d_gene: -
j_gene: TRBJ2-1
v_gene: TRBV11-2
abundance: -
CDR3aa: CASSPRGMLLVSYNEQFF
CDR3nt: TGTGCCAGCAGCCCCCGTGGGATGCTTTTGGTCTCCTACAATGAGCAGTTCTTC

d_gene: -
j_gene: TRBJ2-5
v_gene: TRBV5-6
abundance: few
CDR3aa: CASSLGGVAETQYF
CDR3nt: TGTGCCAGCAGCTTGGGAGGGGTTGCCGAGACCCAGTACTTC

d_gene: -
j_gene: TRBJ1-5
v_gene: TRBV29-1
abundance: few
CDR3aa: CSVAEGNQPQHF
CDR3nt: TGCAGCGTTGCAGAGGGGAATCAGCCCCAGCATTTT

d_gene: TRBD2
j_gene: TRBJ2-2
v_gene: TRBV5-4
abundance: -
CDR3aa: CASSLNPGLAGAGELFF
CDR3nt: TGTGCCAGCAGCTTGAATCCGGGACTAGCGGGAGCCGGGGAGCTGTTTTTT

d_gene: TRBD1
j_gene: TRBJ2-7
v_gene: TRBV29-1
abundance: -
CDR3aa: CSVAKDRGLLEYF
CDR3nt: TGCAGCGTGGCCAAGGACAGGGGGCTATTAGAGTACTTC

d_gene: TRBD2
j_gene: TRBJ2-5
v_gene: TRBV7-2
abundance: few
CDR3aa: CASSYGLAGARETQYF
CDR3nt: TGTGCCAGCAGCTATGGACTAGCGGGAGCACGTGAGACCCAGTACTTC

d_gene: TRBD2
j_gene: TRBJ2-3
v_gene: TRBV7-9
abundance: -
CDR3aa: CASRRRTSEADTQYF
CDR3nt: TGTGCCAGCAGACGCCGGACTAGCGAGGCAGATACGCAGTATTTT

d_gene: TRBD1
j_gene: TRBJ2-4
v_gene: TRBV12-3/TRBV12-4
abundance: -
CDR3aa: CASSLSTGGQGVQYF
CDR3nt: TGTGCCAGCAGTTTAAGCACAGGCGGCCAGGGGGTTCAGTACTTC

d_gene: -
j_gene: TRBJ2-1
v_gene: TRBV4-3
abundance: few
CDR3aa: CASSQDYGASYNEQFF
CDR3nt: TGCGCCAGCAGCCAAGATTATGGAGCTAGTTACAATGAGCAGTTCTTC

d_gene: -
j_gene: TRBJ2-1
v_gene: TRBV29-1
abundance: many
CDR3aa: CSVEEGVSEQFF
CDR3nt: TGCAGCGTTGAAGAAGGGGTGAGTGAGCAGTTCTTC

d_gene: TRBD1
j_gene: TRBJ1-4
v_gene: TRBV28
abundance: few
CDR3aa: CASQGGGHEKLFF
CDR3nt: TGTGCCAGCCAGGGGGGCGGTCATGAAAAACTGTTTTTT

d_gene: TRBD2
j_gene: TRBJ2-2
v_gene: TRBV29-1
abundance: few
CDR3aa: CGSGGNTGELFF
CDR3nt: TGCGGTAGCGGGGGGAACACCGGGGAGCTGTTTTTT

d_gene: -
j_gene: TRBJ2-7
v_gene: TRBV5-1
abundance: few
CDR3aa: CASSLEGTPMEQYF
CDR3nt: TGCGCCAGCAGCTTGGAGGGGACTCCTATGGAGCAGTACTTC

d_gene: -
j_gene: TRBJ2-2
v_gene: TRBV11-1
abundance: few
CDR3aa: CASSLALFRVGTENTGELFF
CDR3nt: TGTGCCAGCAGCTTAGCGCTATTTCGGGTAGGGACGGAGAACACCGGGGAGCTGTTTTTT